The T cell receptor beta chain under discussion was sequenced for a study of PD-L1 blockade in urothelial cancer. Overall study: At 3 weeks (second dose) and 6 weeks after starting treatment, blood was analyzed. The median T cell count in blood samples was 141,255.

This table comes from immunoSEQ multiplex PCR, and its TCRdb copy is limited to in-frame clones, with some not included. The profile shows over 35,000 clones, roughly nine tenths of them singletons. This CDR3 region has 15 residues. V was cut by 3 bases and J by 4 bases, with 13 bases left in between. Germline loops: CDR1 LNHDA, CDR2 SQIVND (reference sequence). As to time point: pretreatment peripheral blood. Each patient contributed between 1 and 8 total time points of blood mononuclear cells, pretreatment and during treatment. This sample comprised PBMCs, obtained around atezolizumab (anti-PD-L1) treatment. The TCR was taken from a woman in her sixties or seventies with urothelial cancer. The chain is built from TRBV19 and TRBJ2-4; TRBD1 is a possible D gene (5 bases). The CDR3 region has the DNA TGTGCCAGTAGTATCAGGACATCCCAAAAAAACATTCAGTACTTC. Its translation: CASSIRTSQKNIQYF.